This T cell receptor beta chain comes out of a study of spatial heterogeneity in lung cancer. Study-wide results and caveats: Counts that tracked tumor mutation counts were those of expanded intratumoral alpha and beta TCRs.

The time point denotes: sample taken at primary tumor resection. Samples came from around 70 TRACERx patients with untreated early-stage lung cancer. This clonotype was recorded many times. Its specificity is not known. TCRdb independently ran MiXCR on the 5' RACE reads; one entry per CDR3 protein. The sample has 6,000 or so distinct CDR3 sequences; around a sixth are singletons. This CDR3 spans 15 amino acids. V lost 2 bases, J lost 8 bases, and 13 bases lay in between. Germline-derived CDR1 and CDR2 are PRHDT and FYEKMQ (reference sequence). This receptor was obtained from a male donor with early-stage non-small cell lung cancer. Specimen: lung tumor tissue, collected at surgery. The V call is TRBV13, the J call TRBJ1-6; no clear D. The CDR3 bases are TGTGCCAGCAGCTTACGGGGAGGAGGTGATTCACCCCTCCACTTT. It encodes CASSLRGGGDSPLHF.